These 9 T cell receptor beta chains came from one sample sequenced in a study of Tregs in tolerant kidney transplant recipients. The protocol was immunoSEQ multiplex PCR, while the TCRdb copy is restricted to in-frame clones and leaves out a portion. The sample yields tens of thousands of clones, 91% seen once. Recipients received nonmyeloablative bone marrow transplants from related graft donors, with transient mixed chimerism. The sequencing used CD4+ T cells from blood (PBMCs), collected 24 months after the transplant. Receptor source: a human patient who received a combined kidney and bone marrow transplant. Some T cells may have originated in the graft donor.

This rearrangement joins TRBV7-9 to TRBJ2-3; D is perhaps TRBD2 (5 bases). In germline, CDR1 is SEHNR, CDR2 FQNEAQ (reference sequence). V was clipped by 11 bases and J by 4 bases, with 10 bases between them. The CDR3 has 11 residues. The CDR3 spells CAPEGSDTQYF. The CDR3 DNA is TGTGCCCCCGAGGGTTCAGATACGCAGTATTTT.

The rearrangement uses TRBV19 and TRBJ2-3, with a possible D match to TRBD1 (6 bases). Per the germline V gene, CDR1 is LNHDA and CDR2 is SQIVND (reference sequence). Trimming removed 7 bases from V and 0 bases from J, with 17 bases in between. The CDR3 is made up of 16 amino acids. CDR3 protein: CASKVGGHSSTDTQYF. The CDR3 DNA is TGTGCCAGTAAGGTTGGGGGACACTCTAGCACAGATACGCAGTATTTT.

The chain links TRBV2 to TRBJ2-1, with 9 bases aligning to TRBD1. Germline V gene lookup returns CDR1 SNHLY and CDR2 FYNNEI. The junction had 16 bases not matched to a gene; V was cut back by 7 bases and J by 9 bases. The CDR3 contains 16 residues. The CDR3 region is CASTKQGDREKLEQFF. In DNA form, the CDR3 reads TGTGCCAGCACCAAACAAGGGGACAGGGAAAAGCTTGAGCAGTTCTTC.

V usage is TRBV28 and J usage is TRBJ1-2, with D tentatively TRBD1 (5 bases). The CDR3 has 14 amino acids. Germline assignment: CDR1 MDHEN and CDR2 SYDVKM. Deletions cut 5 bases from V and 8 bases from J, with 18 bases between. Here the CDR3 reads CASSPLGQGRGYTF. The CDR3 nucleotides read TGTGCCAGCAGTCCCTTGGGGCAGGGAAGAGGCTACACCTTC.

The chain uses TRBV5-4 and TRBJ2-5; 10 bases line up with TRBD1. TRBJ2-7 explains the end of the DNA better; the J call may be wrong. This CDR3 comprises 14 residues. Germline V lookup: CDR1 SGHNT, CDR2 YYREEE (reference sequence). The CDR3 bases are TGTGCCAGCAGCCCCGGGACAGGGGCCTACGAGCAGTACTTC. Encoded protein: CASSPGTGAYEQYF.

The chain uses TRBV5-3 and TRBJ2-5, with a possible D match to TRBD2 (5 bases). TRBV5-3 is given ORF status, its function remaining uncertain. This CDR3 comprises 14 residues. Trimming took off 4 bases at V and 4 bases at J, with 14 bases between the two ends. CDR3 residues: CARSRHGVTETQYF. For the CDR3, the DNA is TGTGCCAGAAGCCGACACGGGGTAACAGAGACCCAGTACTTC.

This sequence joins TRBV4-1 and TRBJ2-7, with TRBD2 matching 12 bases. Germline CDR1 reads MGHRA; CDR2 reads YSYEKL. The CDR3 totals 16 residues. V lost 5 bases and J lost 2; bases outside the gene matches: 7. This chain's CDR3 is CASSSHSSGGAYEQYF. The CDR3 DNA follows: TGCGCCAGCAGCTCACACTCTAGCGGGGGGGCCTACGAGCAGTACTTC.

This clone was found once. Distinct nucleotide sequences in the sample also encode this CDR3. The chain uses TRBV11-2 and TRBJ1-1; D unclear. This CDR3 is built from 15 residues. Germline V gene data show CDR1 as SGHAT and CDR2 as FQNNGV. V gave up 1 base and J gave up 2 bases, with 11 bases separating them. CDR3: CASSLVAGLNTEAFF. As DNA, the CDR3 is TGTGCCAGCAGCTTAGTAGCGGGATTAAACACTGAAGCTTTCTTT.

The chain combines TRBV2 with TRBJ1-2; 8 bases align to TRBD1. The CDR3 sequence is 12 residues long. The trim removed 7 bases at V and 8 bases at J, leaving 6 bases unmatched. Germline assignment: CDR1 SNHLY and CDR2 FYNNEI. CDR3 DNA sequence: TGTGCCAGCACGACGACAGGGGACGGCTACACCTTC. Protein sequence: CASTTTGDGYTF.